The clone carrying this TCR beta chain occurred many times. Its antigen is not identified. TCRdb independently ran MiXCR on the reads; one entry per CDR3 protein. The sample includes some 400,000 distinct CDR3 sequences, about a sixth of them seen just once. This entry is derived from a study of T cell repertoires in cytomegalovirus infection. The CDR3 has 16 amino acids. V lost 5 bases, J lost 6 bases, and 19 bases lay in between. Germline CDR1 reads SGHTA; CDR2 reads FQGNSA. Overall study results and limits: Carriage of CMV together with the relevant HLA was identifiable through cumulative public TCR beta family frequency. In two of eight donors, the top clonotype was HLA-C-restricted CMV-specific.

The receptor was isolated from a human donor in good health (CMV status not recorded). Some clones in this sample may be carry-over from other donors' samples. This rearrangement joins TRBV7-2 to TRBJ1-4, with D uncertain. Sequencing input: PBMCs. The CDR3 nucleotides read TGTGCCAGCAGCGCCCTTAACGCCTTTTTGGATGAAAAACTGTTTTTT. Translating gives CASSALNAFLDEKLFF.